This T cell receptor beta chain was captured in a study of liver allograft versus peripheral blood T cells. Overall study context: Transplanted livers held T cell receptor repertoires, and these were compared with repertoires in recipients' peripheral blood. Whole-study findings and limits: T cell receptor repertoires inside liver allografts reportedly differed from those in peripheral blood.

The length of the CDR3 is 17 residues. V lost 2 bases to trimming and J lost 5 bases; unmatched junction nucleotides: 13. Germline V gene lookup returns CDR1 SGHAT and CDR2 FQNNGV. Points on this clonotype: Its antigen is still unknown.

MiXCR, applied by TCRdb to the reads, yields one record per CDR3 protein. The sample includes around 12,000 distinct CDR3 sequences, about a fifth of them seen just once. The sequence derives from a human patient who had a liver transplant. Some T cells may be provided by the graft donor. The gene calls are TRBV11-2 and TRBJ2-7; TRBD1 matches 9 bases. The CDR3, as DNA: TGTGCCAGCAGCTTAAGATCCGGGACAGGGACGACTCACGAGCAGTACTTC. Translated, it gives CASSLRSGTGTTHEQYF.